This paragraph reports one T cell receptor (beta chain). This record comes from a study of graft-versus-host responses after intestinal transplantation. Study-wide background: Multivisceral, liver-intestinal, or isolated intestinal transplants were given to recipients. Recipients across the board were started on anti-thymocyte globulin induction, then kept on tacrolimus and steroids for 2 to 4 years.

The table came from immunoSEQ multiplex PCR; TCRdb's copy has only in-frame clones and leaves some out. Of 20,000 or so clones listed, 86% are singletons. CDR3 size: 15 residues. Sequencing was performed on bone marrow, taken around 120 days after transplant. The J gene is TRBJ2-1, the V gene TRBV21-1. TRBV21-1 is flagged as a pseudogene. This TCR came from a human patient who received an intestinal transplant, so some T cells may come from the graft donor. CDR3 DNA: TGTGCCAGCAGCAACATCTTACCCTCCTACAATGAGCAGTTCTTC. Protein: CASSNILPSYNEQFF.